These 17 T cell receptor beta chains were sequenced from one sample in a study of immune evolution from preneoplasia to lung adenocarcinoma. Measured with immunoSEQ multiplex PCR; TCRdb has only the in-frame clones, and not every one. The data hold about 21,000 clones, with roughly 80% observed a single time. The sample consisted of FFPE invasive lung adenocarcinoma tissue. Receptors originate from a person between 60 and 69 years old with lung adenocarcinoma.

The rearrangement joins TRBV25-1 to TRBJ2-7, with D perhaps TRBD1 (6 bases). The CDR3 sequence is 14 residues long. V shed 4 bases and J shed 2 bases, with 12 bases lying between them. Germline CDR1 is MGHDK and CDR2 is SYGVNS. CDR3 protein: CASSVNRVPYEQYF. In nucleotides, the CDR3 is TGTGCCAGCAGTGTAAACAGGGTCCCCTACGAGCAGTACTTC.

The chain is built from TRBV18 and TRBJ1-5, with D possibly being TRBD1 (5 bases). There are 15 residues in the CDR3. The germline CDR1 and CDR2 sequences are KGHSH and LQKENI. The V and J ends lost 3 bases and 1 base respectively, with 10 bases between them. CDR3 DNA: TGTGCCAGCTCACCGGGGCAGGAAAGCAATCAGCCCCAGCATTTT. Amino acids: CASSPGQESNQPQHF.

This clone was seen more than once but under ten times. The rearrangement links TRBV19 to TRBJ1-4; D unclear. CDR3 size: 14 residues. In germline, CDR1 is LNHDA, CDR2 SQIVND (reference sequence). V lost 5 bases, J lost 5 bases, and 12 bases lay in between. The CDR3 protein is CASSSARVNEKLFF. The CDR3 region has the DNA TGTGCCAGTAGTTCAGCGCGTGTGAATGAAAAACTGTTTTTT.

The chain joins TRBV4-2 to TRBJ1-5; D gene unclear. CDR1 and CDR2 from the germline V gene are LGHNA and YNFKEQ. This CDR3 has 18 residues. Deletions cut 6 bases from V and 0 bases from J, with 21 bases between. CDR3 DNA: TGTGCCAGCAGTCACCTCCAAGCGGCACCGAATAGCAATCAGCCCCAGCATTTT. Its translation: CASSHLQAAPNSNQPQHF.

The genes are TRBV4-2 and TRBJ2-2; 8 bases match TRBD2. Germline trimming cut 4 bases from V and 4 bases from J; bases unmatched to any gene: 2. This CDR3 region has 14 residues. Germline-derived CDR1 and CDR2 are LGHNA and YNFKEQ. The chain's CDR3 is CASSLAGTTGELFF. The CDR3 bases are TGTGCCAGCAGCCTAGCGGGAACCACCGGGGAGCTGTTTTTT.

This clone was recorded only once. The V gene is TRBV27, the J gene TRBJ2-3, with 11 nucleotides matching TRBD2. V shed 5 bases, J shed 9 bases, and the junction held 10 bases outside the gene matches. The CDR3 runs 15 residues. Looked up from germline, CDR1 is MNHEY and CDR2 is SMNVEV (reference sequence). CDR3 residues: CASSVSGRAPGTQYF. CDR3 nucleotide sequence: TGTGCCAGCAGTGTTAGCGGGAGGGCCCCGGGGACGCAGTATTTT.

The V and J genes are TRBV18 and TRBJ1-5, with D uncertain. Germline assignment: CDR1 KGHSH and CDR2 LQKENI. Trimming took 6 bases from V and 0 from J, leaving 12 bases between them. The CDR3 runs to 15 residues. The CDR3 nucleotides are TGTGCCAGCTCGCTCGGGATCGATAGCAATCAGCCCCAGCATTTT. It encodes CASSLGIDSNQPQHF. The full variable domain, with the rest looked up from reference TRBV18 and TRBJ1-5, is NAGVMQNPRHLVRRRGQEARLRCSPMKGHSHVYWYRQLPEEGLKFMVYLQKENIIDESGMPKERFSAEFPKEGPSILRIQQVVRGDSAAYFCASSLGIDSNQPQHFGDGTRLSIL.

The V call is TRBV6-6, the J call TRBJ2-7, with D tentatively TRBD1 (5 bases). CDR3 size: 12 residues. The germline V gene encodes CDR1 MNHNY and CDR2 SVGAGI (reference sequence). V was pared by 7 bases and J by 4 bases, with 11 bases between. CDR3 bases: TGTGCCAGCAAAAGCCCAGGGTACGAGCAGTACTTC. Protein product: CASKSPGYEQYF.

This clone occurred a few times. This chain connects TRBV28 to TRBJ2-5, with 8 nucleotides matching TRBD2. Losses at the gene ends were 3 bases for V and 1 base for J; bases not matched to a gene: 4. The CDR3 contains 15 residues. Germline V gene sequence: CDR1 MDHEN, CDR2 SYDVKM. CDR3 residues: CASSLPTSGQETQYF. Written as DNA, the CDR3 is TGTGCCAGCAGTTTGCCTACTAGCGGCCAAGAGACCCAGTACTTC. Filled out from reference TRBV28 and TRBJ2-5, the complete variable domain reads DVKVTQSSRYLVKRTGEKVFLECVQDMDHENMFWYRQDPGLGLRLIYFSYDVKMKEKGDIPEGYSVSREKKERFSLILESASTNQTSMYLCASSLPTSGQETQYFGPGTRLLVL.

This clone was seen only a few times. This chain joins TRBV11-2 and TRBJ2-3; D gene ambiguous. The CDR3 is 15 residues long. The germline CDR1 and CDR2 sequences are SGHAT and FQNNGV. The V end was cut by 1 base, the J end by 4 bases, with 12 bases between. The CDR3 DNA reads TGTGCCAGCAGCTTAGCTCCCCTTTCCTCAGATACGCAGTATTTT. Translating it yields CASSLAPLSSDTQYF.

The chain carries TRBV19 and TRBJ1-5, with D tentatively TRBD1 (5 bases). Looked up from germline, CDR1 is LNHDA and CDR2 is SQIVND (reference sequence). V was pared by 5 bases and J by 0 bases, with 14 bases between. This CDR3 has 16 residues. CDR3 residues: CASSGTGRLSNQPQHF. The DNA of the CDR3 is TGTGCCAGTAGTGGGACGGGACGGCTTAGCAATCAGCCCCAGCATTTT.

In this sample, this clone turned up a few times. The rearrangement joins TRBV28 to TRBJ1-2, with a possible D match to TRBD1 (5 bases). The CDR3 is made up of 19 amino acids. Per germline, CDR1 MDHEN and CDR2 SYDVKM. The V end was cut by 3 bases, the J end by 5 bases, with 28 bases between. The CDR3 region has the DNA TGTGCCAGCAGTTTCAGACCGGGGCGCCTCTCGAGTGCCCGGTATGGCTACACCTTC. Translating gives CASSFRPGRLSSARYGYTF.

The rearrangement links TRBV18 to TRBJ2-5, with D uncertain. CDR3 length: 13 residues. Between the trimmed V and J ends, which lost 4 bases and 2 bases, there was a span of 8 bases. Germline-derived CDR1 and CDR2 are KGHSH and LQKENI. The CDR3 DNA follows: TGTGCCAGCTCACAGGGTCAGCAAGAGACCCAGTACTTC. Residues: CASSQGQQETQYF.

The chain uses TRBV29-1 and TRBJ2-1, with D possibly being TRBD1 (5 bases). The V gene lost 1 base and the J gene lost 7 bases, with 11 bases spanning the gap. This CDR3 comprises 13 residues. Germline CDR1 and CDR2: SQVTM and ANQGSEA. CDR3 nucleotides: TGCAGCGTTGAAGGAAGCAGGGATAATGAGCAGTTCTTC. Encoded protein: CSVEGSRDNEQFF.

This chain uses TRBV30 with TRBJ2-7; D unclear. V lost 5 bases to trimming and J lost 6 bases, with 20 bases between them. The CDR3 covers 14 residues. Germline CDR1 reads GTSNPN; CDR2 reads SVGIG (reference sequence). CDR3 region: CAWRTGPLSSEQYF. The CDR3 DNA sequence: TGTGCCTGGCGAACCGGGCCCCTGTCGAGCGAGCAGTACTTC.

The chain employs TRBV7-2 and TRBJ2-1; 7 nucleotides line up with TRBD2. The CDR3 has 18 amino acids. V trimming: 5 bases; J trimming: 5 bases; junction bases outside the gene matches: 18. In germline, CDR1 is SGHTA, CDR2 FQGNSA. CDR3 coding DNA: TGTGCCAGCAGCCCTGACCTCCTAGCGGTCAGAAGAAACAATGAGCAGTTCTTC. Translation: CASSPDLLAVRRNNEQFF.

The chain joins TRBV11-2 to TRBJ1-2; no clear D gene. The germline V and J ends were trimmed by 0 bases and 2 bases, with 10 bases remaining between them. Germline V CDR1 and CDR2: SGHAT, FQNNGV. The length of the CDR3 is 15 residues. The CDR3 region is CASSLDFAPNYGYTF. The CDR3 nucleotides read TGTGCCAGCAGCTTAGACTTCGCCCCAAACTATGGCTACACCTTC.